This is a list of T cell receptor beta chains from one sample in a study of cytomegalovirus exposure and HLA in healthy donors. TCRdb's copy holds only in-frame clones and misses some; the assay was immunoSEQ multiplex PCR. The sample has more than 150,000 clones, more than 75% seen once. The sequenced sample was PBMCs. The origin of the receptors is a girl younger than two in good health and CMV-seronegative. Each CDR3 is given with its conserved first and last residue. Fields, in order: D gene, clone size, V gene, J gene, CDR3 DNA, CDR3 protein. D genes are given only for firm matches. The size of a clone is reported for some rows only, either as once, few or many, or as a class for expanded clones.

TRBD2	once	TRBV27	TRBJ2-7	TGTGCCAGCAGCCGACTAGCGGGAGTCAACGAGCAGTACTTC	CASSRLAGVNEQYF
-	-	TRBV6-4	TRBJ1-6	TGTGCCAGCAGTGACTCAACAGATTCACCCCTCCACTTT	CASSDSTDSPLHF
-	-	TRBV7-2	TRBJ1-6	TGTGCCAGCAGCTTAGGAGTACGTGAAAATTCACCCCTCCACTTT	CASSLGVRENSPLHF
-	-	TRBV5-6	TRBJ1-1	TGTGCCAGCAGCTTGATGAGCACTGAAGCTTTCTTT	CASSLMSTEAFF
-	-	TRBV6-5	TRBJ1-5	TGTGCCAGCAGTTACGGGAGGGGTTCAAATCAGCCCCAGCATTTT	CASSYGRGSNQPQHF
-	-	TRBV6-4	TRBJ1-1	TGTGCCAGCAGCGAAACAGGGAACACTGAAGCTTTCTTT	CASSETGNTEAFF
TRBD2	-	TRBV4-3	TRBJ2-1	TGCGCCAGCAGCCCAGAACTCGGGGGGAGGGTCTACAATGAGCAGTTCTTC	CASSPELGGRVYNEQFF
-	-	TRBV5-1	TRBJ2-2	TGCGCCAGCAGTCCCGACAGCAACACCGGGGAGCTGTTTTTT	CASSPDSNTGELFF
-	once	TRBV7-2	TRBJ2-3	TGTGCCAGCAGCTTCTTCTCAGATACGCAGTATTTT	CASSFFSDTQYF
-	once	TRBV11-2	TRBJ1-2	TGTGCCAGCAGCCATAGATCACTTCAGGTTGACTATGGCTACGCCTTC	CASSHRSLQVDYGYAF
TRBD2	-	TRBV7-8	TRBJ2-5	TGTGCCAGCAGCTTCCGGACTAGCGGGGGGGGGTGGCAAGAGACCCAGTACTTC	CASSFRTSGGGWQETQYF
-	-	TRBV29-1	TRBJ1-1	TGCAGCGCGTCGAACAGGGAGGGGCGGGACACTGAAGCTTTCTTT	CSASNREGRDTEAFF
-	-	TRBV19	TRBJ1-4	TGTGCCAGTAGAACACTGCGGAGTAATGAAAAACTGTTTTTT	CASRTLRSNEKLFF
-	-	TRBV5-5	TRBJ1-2	TGTGCCAGCAGCTTGGATGTTCTCCAGGCCTACTATGGCTACACCTTC	CASSLDVLQAYYGYTF
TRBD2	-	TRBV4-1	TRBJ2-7	TGCGCCAGCAGCCAAGACCCGACTAGCGGGAGGAATGAGCAGTACTTC	CASSQDPTSGRNEQYF
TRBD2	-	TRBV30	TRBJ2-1	TGTGCCTGGAGAGGACTAGCGGGAGGCGGGTCCTACAATGAGCAGTTCTTC	CAWRGLAGGGSYNEQFF
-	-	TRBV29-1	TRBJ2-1	TGCAGCGTTGAAAGGATGTGGGCAGGGGTCAAAAGCAATGAGCAGTTCTTC	CSVERMWAGVKSNEQFF
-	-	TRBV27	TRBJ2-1	TGTGCCAGCAGTTTATCGAGGGCCAGGATTGTAGTCAATGAGCAGTTCTTC	CASSLSRARIVVNEQFF
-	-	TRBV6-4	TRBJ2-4	TGTGCCAGCAGTGGGAGGCCGGCCAAAAACATTCAGTACTTC	CASSGRPAKNIQYF
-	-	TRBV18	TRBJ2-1	TGTGCCAGCTCGCTAGCGTTCTCCTACAATGAGCAGTTCTTC	CASSLAFSYNEQFF
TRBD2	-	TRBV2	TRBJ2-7	TGTGCCAGCAGTGAATGGCGGGAGAATACCTACGAGCAGTACTTC	CASSEWRENTYEQYF
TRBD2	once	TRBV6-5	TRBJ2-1	TGTGCCAGCAGCTCGGGACTAGCGGTATACAATGAGCAGTTCTTC	CASSSGLAVYNEQFF
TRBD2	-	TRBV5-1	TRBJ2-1	TGCGCCAGCAGCTTCCGGGGGGGCCCCTACAATGAGCAGTTCTTC	CASSFRGGPYNEQFF
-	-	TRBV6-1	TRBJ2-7	TGTGCCAGCAGTGAAGCACGGGGGAGCTCCTACGAGCAGTACTTC	CASSEARGSSYEQYF
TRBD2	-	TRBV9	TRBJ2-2	TGTGCCAGCAGCCCTCTAGCGGGGGGGCGGGCGAACACCGGGGAGCTGTTTTTT	CASSPLAGGRANTGELFF
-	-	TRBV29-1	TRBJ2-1	TGCAGCGTCGACTTCAATGAGCAGTTCTTC	CSVDFNEQFF
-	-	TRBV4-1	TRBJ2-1	TGCGCCAGCAGCCAAGAGGGGCGAGCCTACAATGAGCAGTTCTTC	CASSQEGRAYNEQFF
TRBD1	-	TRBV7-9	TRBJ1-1	TGTGCCAGCAGCTCCTTAGGACAGGGGTTCACTGAAGCTTTCTTT	CASSSLGQGFTEAFF
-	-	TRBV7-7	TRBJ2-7	TGTGCCAGCAGCTTAAAGTTGGGGGACTCGAAAGAGGGCGAGCAGTACTTC	CASSLKLGDSKEGEQYF
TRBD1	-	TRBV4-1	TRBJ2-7	TGCGCCAGCAGCCTAGGACAGGGTACCTACGAGCAGTACTTC	CASSLGQGTYEQYF